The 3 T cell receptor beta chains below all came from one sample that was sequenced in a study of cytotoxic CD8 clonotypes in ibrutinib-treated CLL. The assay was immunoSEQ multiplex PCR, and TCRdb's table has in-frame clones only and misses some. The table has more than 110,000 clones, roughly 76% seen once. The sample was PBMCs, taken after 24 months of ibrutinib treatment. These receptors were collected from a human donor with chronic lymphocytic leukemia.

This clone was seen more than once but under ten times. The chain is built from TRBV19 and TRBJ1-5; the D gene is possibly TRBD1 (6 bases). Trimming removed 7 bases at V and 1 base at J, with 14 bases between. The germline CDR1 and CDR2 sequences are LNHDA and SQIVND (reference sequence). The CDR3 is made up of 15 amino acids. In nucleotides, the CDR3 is TGTGCCAGTACCATGAGGGGGGAAAGCAATCAGCCCCAGCATTTT. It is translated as CASTMRGESNQPQHF.

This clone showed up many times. In DNA, the CDR3 is TGTGCCATCAGCCCGTGGGAGGCTAACTATGGCTACACCTTC. This translates into CAISPWEANYGYTF. J is TRBJ1-2 and V is TRBV10-3; D ambiguous. The CDR3 sequence is 14 residues long. V gave up 6 bases and J gave up 0 bases, with 11 bases separating them. Germline V CDR1 and CDR2: ENHRY, SYGVKD.

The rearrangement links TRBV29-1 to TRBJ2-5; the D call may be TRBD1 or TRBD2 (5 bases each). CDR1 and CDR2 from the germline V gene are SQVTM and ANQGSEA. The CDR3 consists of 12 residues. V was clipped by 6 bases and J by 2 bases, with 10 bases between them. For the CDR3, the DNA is TGCAGCGTACGGGACGGACAAGAGACCCAGTACTTC. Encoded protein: CSVRDGQETQYF.